The present T cell receptor (beta chain) was sequenced within a study of blood T cell repertoires in COVID-19 (TCRdb year 2020). About the full investigation: Samples from collaborators originated in the United States, Italy and Spain and spanned both the acute and convalescent phases of COVID-19. HLA class I and class II types, where available, came from metadata supplied by the sample provider rather than from assay-based typing. The material from the prospective study consisted of cDNA or gDNA derived from T cells, B-cell-depleted T cells, or PBMCs. The samples were drawn from the first 160 participants of the ongoing ImmuneRACE study and from 1,254 subjects provided by 6 global collaborators. The repertoires were released in a freely available public database meant as a resource for research on the immune response to SARS-CoV-2. The sample metadata nearly always contained a de-identified subject ID, COVID-19 status, age in years and sex. Deeply sampled blood TCRbeta repertoires from subjects exposed to, actively infected with, or recovered from COVID-19 were included in the dataset. General conclusions and limits of the study: The quantity of clinical and demographic metadata differed by source and by participant and was supplied without curation.

One collaborating source in Seattle enrolled patients while the patients were actively infected and followed the patients over time throughout the course of disease. Collaborating institutions collected whole blood in K2EDTA tubes following their own protocols. For TCRbeta analysis, collaborator samples were shipped as frozen whole blood, as isolated PBMCs, or as DNA extracted from either sample type. Including the terminal cysteine and phenylalanine, the CDR3 comprises 15 residues. The retained sequence is limited to the CDR3, 45 bases, with the frame set at the first base. In the germline V gene (reference sequence), CDR1 corresponds to SEHNR and CDR2 to FQNEAQ. Trimming takes 5 bases off V and 4 bases off J; junction bases not matched to a gene: 2. TCRbeta CDR3 regions were amplified from genomic DNA using the immunoSEQ Assay, a bias-controlled multiplex PCR. As for the original processing: Within the assay, amplification of reference gene primers was used to estimate how many nucleated cells each sample contained. To quantify the absolute abundance of each unique TCRbeta CDR3 rearrangement, sequence reads were collapsed and filtered. For each sample, productive Simpson clonality was calculated as the square root of Simpson's diversity index over productive rearrangements. Drawn from immuneACCESS, this table holds only the in-frame rearrangements with V and J called that TCRdb kept. Clones are partly lost; checked studies trace under half to an unresolved V gene and leave the rest unexplained. That table supplies the V and J calls and clone size; D and trimming were determined from the DNA. The sample table contains about 250,000 clones; only one count was recorded for around 90% of them. The top ten clonotypes cover approximately 0.8% of the sample.

In this sample, this clone turned up a few times. The antigen it binds to is not known. The input lacks base qualities; no much larger clone sits a single base away. This sequence uses TRBV7-9 and TRBJ2-5; 15 bases in the junction line up with TRBD2. Sequenced: peripheral blood. This sequence originates from a man between 25 and 39 years old with COVID-19, enrolled during active disease. The CDR3 is CASSGLAGGPETQYF. The nucleotide sequence reads as follows: TGTGCCAGCAGCGGACTAGCGGGGGGGCCAGAGACCCAGTACTTC.